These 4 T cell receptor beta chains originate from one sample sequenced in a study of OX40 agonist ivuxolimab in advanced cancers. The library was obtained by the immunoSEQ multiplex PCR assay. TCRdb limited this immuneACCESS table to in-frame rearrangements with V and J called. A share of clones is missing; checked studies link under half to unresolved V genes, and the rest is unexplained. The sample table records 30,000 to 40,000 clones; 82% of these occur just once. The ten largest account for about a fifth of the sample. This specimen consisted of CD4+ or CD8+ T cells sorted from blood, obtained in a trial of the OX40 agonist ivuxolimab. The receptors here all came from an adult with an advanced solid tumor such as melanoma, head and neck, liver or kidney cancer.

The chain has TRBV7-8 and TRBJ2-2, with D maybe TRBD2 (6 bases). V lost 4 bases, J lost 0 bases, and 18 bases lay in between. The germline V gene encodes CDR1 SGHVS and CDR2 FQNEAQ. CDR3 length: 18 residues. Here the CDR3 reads CASSSPGDLSANTGELFF. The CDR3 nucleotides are TGTGCCAGCAGCTCTCCCGGGGACTTAAGCGCGAACACCGGGGAGCTGTTTTTT.

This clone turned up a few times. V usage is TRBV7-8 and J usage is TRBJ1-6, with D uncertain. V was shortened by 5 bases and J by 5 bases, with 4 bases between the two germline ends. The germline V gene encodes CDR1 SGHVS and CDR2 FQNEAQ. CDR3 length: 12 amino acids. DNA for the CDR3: TGTGCCAGCAGCGAACATAATTCACCCCTCCACTTT. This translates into CASSEHNSPLHF.

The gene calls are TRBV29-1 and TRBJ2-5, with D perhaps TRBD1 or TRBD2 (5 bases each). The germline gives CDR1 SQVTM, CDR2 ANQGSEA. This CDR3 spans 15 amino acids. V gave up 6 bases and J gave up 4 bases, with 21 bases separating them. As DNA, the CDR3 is TGCAGCGTCGCCAGGGCGGCGGGCCAGGGAGAGACCCAGTACTTC. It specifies CSVARAAGQGETQYF. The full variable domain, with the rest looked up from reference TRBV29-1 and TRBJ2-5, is SAVISQKPSRDICQRGTSLTIQCQVDSQVTMMFWYRQQPGQSLTLIATANQGSEATYESGFVIDKFPISRPNLTFSTLTVSNMSPEDSSIYLCSVARAAGQGETQYFGPGTRLLVL.

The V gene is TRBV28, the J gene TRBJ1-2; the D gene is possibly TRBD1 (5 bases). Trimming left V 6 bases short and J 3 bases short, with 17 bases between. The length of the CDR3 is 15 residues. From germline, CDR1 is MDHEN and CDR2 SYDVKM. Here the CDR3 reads CASSSSGGEHYGYTF. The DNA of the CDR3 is TGTGCCAGCAGCTCCTCCGGGGGGGAACACTATGGCTACACCTTC.